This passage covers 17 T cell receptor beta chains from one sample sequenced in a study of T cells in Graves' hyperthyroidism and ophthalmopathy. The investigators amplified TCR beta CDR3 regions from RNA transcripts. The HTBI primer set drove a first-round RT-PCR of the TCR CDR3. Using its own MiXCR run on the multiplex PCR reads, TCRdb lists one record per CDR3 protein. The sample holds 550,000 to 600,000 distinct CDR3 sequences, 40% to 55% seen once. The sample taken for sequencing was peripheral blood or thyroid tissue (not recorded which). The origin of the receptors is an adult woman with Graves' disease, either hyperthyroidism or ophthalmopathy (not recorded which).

CDR3 DNA sequence: TGTGCCAGCAGTCCTGACAGTTACCAGGGCTCCCAGCATTTT. It translates to CASSPDSYQGSQHF. V and J are TRBV7-9 and TRBJ1-5; weak D call: TRBD1 (5 bases). Germline V gene lookup returns CDR1 SEHNR and CDR2 FQNEAQ (reference sequence). V was shortened by 6 bases and J by 11 bases, with 20 bases between the two germline ends. The CDR3 runs to 14 residues.

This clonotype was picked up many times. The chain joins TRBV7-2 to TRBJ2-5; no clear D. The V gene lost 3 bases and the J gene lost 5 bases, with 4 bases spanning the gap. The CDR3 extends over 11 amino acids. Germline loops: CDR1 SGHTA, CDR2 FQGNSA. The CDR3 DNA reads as TGTGCCAGCAGCTTGTCGGAGACCCAGTACTTC. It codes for CASSLSETQYF.

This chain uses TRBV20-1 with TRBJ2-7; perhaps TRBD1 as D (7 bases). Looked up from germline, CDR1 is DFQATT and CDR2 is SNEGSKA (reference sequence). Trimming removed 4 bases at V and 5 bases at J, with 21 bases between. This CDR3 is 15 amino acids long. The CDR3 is CSATSTRGRGDEQYF. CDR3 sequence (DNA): TGCAGTGCTACTTCAACAAGGGGGCGCGGGGACGAGCAGTACTTC.

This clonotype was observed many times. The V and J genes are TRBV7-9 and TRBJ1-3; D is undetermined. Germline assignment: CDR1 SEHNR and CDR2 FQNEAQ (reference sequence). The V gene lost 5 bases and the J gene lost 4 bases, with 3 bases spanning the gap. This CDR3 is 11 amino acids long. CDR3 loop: CASSQGNTIYF. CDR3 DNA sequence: TGTGCCAGCAGCCAGGGAAACACCATATATTTT.

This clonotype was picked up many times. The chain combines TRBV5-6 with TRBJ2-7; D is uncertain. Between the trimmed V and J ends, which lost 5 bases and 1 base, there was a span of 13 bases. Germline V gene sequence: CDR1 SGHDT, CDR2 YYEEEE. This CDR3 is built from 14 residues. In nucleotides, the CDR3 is TGTGCCAGCAGGCCTACGGCCAGATCCTACGAGCAGTACTTC. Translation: CASRPTARSYEQYF.

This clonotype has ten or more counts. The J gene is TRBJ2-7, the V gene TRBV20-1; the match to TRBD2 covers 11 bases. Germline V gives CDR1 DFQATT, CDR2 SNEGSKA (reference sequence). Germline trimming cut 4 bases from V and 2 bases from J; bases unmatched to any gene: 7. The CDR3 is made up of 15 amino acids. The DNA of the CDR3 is TGCAGTGCTATCCTTCTAGCGGGAGGCCCCTACGAGCAGTACTTC. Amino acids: CSAILLAGGPYEQYF.

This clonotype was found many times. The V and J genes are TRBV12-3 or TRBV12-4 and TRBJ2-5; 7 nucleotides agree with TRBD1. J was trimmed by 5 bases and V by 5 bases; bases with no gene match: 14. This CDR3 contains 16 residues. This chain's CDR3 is CASSTAGTAKRETQYF. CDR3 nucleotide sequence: TGTGCCAGCAGTACGGCCGGGACAGCCAAAAGGGAGACCCAGTACTTC.

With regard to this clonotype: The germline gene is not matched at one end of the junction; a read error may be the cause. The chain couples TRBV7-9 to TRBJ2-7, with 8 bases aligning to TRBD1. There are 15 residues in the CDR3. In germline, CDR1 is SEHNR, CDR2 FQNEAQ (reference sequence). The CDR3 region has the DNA TGCGCCAGCAGCTGGGGACAGGTGAAGTCCTACGAGCAGTACTTC. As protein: CASSWGQVKSYEQYF.

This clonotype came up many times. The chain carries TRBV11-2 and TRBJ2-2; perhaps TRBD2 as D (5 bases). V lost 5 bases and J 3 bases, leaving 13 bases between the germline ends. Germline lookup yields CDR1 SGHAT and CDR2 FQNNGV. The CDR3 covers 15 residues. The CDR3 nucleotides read TGTGCCAGCAGCCTCGGGGATAGGGACACCGGGGAGCTGTTTTTT. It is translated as CASSLGDRDTGELFF.

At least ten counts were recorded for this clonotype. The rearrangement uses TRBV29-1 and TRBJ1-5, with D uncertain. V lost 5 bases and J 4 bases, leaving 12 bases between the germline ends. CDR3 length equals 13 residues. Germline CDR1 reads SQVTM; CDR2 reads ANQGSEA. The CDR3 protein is CSVSPGPNQPQHF. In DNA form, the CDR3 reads TGCAGCGTTTCGCCCGGCCCTAATCAGCCCCAGCATTTT. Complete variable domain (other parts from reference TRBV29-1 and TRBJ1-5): SAVISQKPSRDICQRGTSLTIQCQVDSQVTMMFWYRQQPGQSLTLIATANQGSEATYESGFVIDKFPISRPNLTFSTLTVSNMSPEDSSIYLCSVSPGPNQPQHFGDGTRLSIL.

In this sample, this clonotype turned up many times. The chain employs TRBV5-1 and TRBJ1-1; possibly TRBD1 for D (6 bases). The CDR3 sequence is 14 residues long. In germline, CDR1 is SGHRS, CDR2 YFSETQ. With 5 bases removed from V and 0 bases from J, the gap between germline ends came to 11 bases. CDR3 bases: TGCGCCAGCAGGGTAGGGGGGTTGAACACTGAAGCTTTCTTT. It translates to CASRVGGLNTEAFF.

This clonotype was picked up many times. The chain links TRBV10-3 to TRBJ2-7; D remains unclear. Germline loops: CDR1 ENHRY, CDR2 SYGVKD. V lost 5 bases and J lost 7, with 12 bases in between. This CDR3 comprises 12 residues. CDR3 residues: CAISRAELEQYF. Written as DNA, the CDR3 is TGTGCCATCAGTAGGGCAGAGTTGGAGCAGTACTTC.

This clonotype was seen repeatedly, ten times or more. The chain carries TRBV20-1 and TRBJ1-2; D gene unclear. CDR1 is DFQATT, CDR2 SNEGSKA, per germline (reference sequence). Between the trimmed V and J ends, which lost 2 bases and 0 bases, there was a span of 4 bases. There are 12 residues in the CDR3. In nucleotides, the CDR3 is TGCAGTGCTAGAATCCCTAACTATGGCTACACCTTC. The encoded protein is CSARIPNYGYTF.

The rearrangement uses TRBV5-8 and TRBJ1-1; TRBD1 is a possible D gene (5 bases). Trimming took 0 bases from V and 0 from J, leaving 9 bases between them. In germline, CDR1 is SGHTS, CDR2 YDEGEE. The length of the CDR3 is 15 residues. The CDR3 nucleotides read TGTGCCAGCAGCTTGGAGGGGAACATGAACACTGAAGCTTTCTTT. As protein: CASSLEGNMNTEAFF. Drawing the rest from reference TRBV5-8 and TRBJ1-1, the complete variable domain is EAGVTQSPTHLIKTRGQQATLRCSPISGHTSVYWYQQALGLGLQFLLWYDEGEERNRGNFPPRFSGRQFPNYSSELNVNALELEDSALYLCASSLEGNMNTEAFFGQGTRLTVV.

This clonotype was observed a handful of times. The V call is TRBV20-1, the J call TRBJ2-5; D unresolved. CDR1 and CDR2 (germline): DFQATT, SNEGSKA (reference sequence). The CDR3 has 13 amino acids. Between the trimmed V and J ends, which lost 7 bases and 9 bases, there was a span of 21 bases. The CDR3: CSGSLAEGQPQYF. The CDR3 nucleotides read TGCAGTGGGTCCCTCGCAGAAGGTCAGCCCCAGTACTTC.

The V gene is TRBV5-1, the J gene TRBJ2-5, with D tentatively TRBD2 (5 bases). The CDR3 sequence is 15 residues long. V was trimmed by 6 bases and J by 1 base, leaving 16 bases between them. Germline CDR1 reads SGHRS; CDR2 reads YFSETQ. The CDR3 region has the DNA TGCGCCAGCAAGTTTGCTACCGGGGTCCAAGAGACCCAGTACTTC. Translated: CASKFATGVQETQYF.

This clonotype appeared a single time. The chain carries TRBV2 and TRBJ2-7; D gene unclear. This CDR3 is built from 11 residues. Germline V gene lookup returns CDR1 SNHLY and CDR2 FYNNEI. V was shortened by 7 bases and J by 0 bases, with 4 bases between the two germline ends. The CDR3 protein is CASTYSYEQYF. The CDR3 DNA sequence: TGTGCCAGCACCTACTCCTACGAGCAGTACTTC.